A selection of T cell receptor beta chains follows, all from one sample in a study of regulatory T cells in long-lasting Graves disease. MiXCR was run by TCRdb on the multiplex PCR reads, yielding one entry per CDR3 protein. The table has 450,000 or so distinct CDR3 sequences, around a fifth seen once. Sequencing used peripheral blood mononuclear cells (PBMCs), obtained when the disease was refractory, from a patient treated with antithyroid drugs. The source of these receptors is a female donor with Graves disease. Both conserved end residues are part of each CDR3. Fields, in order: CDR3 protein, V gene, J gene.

cdr3_aa: CASTANLQETQYF
v_call: TRBV2
j_call: TRBJ2-5

cdr3_aa: CASSVPGHNSPLHF
v_call: TRBV2
j_call: TRBJ1-6

cdr3_aa: CASSFARSPINEQYF
v_call: TRBV7-8
j_call: TRBJ2-7

cdr3_aa: CATSEGTNEQYF
v_call: TRBV24-1
j_call: TRBJ2-7

cdr3_aa: CSARDTASRYGYTF
v_call: TRBV20-1
j_call: TRBJ1-2

cdr3_aa: CSVTGLHTEAFF
v_call: TRBV29-1
j_call: TRBJ1-1

cdr3_aa: CASSYAFSESSYEQYF
v_call: TRBV6-2/TRBV6-3
j_call: TRBJ2-7

cdr3_aa: CASRGRGHHEQYF
v_call: TRBV19
j_call: TRBJ2-7

cdr3_aa: CASSLGRGGYEQYF
v_call: TRBV28
j_call: TRBJ2-7

cdr3_aa: CASSGPSSYEQYF
v_call: TRBV28
j_call: TRBJ2-7

cdr3_aa: CASSQSSGGQETQYF
v_call: TRBV14
j_call: TRBJ2-5

cdr3_aa: CASSSSSGSYEQYF
v_call: TRBV11-3
j_call: TRBJ2-7

cdr3_aa: CASGPPGTGGYEQYF
v_call: TRBV28
j_call: TRBJ2-7

cdr3_aa: CSARVGQGVNIQYF
v_call: TRBV20-1
j_call: TRBJ2-4

cdr3_aa: CASSDEGVPLRTDTQYF
v_call: TRBV2
j_call: TRBJ2-3

cdr3_aa: CASRSGTLVEKLFF
v_call: TRBV28
j_call: TRBJ1-4

cdr3_aa: CASSPPGQHTGELFF
v_call: TRBV12-3/TRBV12-4
j_call: TRBJ2-2

cdr3_aa: CASSSRGQDTEAFF
v_call: TRBV19
j_call: TRBJ1-1

cdr3_aa: CASSQRGRGDQPQHF
v_call: TRBV4-2
j_call: TRBJ1-5

cdr3_aa: CASSFLVRGGGGETQYF
v_call: TRBV28
j_call: TRBJ2-5

cdr3_aa: CSVRTEMNTEAFF
v_call: TRBV29-1
j_call: TRBJ1-1

cdr3_aa: CSAPGGGRDSGAKNIQYF
v_call: TRBV20-1
j_call: TRBJ2-4

cdr3_aa: CSASWGVTQPQHF
v_call: TRBV20-1
j_call: TRBJ1-5

cdr3_aa: CASSLLRGGSTDTQYF
v_call: TRBV7-2
j_call: TRBJ2-3

cdr3_aa: CASSVQTSGVQETQYF
v_call: TRBV7-2
j_call: TRBJ2-5

cdr3_aa: CASSPRLRAQAFF
v_call: TRBV28
j_call: TRBJ1-1

cdr3_aa: CASSPDSPPYEQYF
v_call: TRBV7-2
j_call: TRBJ2-7

cdr3_aa: CASSLGTQGFGTEAFF
v_call: TRBV12-3/TRBV12-4
j_call: TRBJ1-1

cdr3_aa: CASSSQTGNQPQHF
v_call: TRBV27
j_call: TRBJ1-5

cdr3_aa: CASRSRDRVLPYEQYF
v_call: TRBV5-5
j_call: TRBJ2-7

cdr3_aa: CSVEDRGGEVNTIYF
v_call: TRBV29-1
j_call: TRBJ1-3

cdr3_aa: CASSFEGEAYEQYF
v_call: TRBV5-1
j_call: TRBJ2-7

cdr3_aa: CASRETAIQETQYF
v_call: TRBV12-3/TRBV12-4
j_call: TRBJ2-5

cdr3_aa: CASSGATSGSSQETQYF
v_call: TRBV7-9
j_call: TRBJ2-5

cdr3_aa: CASSGNTGSRESTSGELFF
v_call: TRBV28
j_call: TRBJ2-2

cdr3_aa: CASSQEDRTFYGYTF
v_call: TRBV4-1
j_call: TRBJ1-2

cdr3_aa: CASSSLGTENYGYTF
v_call: TRBV28
j_call: TRBJ1-2

cdr3_aa: CASSFQGISAGELFF
v_call: TRBV27
j_call: TRBJ2-2

cdr3_aa: CSVVPAGSVQYF
v_call: TRBV29-1
j_call: TRBJ2-4

cdr3_aa: CASFSHRDRDNQPQHF
v_call: TRBV28
j_call: TRBJ1-5

cdr3_aa: CASSSSGWGAPQETQYF
v_call: TRBV28
j_call: TRBJ2-5

cdr3_aa: CASSSDRGTQYF
v_call: TRBV7-9
j_call: TRBJ2-3

cdr3_aa: CASSGARQRIYEQYF
v_call: TRBV2
j_call: TRBJ2-7

cdr3_aa: CASSYSRSWTDNEQFF
v_call: TRBV6-5
j_call: TRBJ2-1

cdr3_aa: CASGSHGYEQYF
v_call: TRBV28
j_call: TRBJ2-7

cdr3_aa: CASSQNPGGYNEQFF
v_call: TRBV28
j_call: TRBJ2-1